These T cell receptor beta chains were read from a single sample in a study of blood T cells in healthy people across ages. Using its own MiXCR run on the 5' RACE reads, TCRdb lists one record per CDR3 protein. Among 630,000 or so distinct CDR3 sequences listed, roughly 30% were seen once. The specimen sequenced was blood. These receptors came from a woman aged 80 or over in good health. CDR3s include the opening cysteine and the closing phenylalanine or tryptophan. Fields, in order: V gene, D gene, J gene, clone size, CDR3 DNA, CDR3 protein. D genes are given only for firm matches. Where a row states a size, it is once, few, many or the class of an expanded clone; other rows omit it.

TRBV7-2	.	TRBJ2-3	many	TGTGCCAGCAGCTTAGGGGCGGGGACTAGCACAGATACGCAGTATTTT	CASSLGAGTSTDTQYF
TRBV19	.	TRBJ1-1	.	TGTGCCAGGAGTATCGGGGTAACTGAAGCTTTCTTT	CARSIGVTEAFF
TRBV12-3/TRBV12-4	TRBD1	TRBJ2-3	many	TGTGCCAGCAGTTTATCCATGGGACAGGGGCTGACAGATACGCAGTATTTT	CASSLSMGQGLTDTQYF
TRBV7-2	TRBD2	TRBJ2-1	many	TGTGCCAGCAGCTTAGGCCGACGCCGGACTAGCGGGGGGGCCAGTGAGCAGTTCTTC	CASSLGRRRTSGGASEQFF
TRBV18	.	TRBJ2-1	few	TGTGCCAGCTCACCAACACGATCCGGGAATGAGCAGTTCTTC	CASSPTRSGNEQFF
TRBV7-9	.	TRBJ1-1	many	TGTGCCAGCAGCTTAGGATACGGGGGACGGGCTGAAGCTTTCTTT	CASSLGYGGRAEAFF
TRBV7-2	TRBD2	TRBJ2-1	.	TGTGCCAGCAGCTTAGTGGGCGGGGGGGCCTACAATGAGCAGTTCTTC	CASSLVGGGAYNEQFF
TRBV30	TRBD1	TRBJ1-1	few	TGTGCCTGCGGTCCCTGGATGGGACAGGTAGACACTGAAGCTTTCTTT	CACGPWMGQVDTEAFF
TRBV6-1	.	TRBJ2-3	many	TGTGCCAGCAGTGATGAGGGGCGCGGCACAGATACGCAGTATTTT	CASSDEGRGTDTQYF
TRBV29-1	.	TRBJ1-2	.	TGCAGCGTTGCCCAGGGTCCCTATGGCTACACCTTC	CSVAQGPYGYTF
TRBV29-1	.	TRBJ2-1	many	TGCAGCGTAGATGAGCAGTTCTTC	CSVDEQFF
TRBV7-2	.	TRBJ1-4	.	TGTGCCAGCAGCCTCCTACAGGGCCCTAATGAAAAACTGTTTTTT	CASSLLQGPNEKLFF
TRBV5-6	.	TRBJ1-1	.	TGTGCCAGCAGCTTCGGGGAGCGGGCTGAAGCTTTCTTT	CASSFGERAEAFF
TRBV15	.	TRBJ1-2	many	TGTGCCACCAGCAGGACAGTTTCTAACTATGGCTACACCTTC	CATSRTVSNYGYTF
TRBV7-3	.	TRBJ2-3	many	TGTGCCAGCAGCTTATTAGGGGGGGGTAGCACAGATACGCAGTATTTT	CASSLLGGGSTDTQYF
TRBV28	.	TRBJ2-7	.	TGTGTCAGCAGTTTAGGGGGGCAGGGAGGCTACGAGCAGTACTTC	CVSSLGGQGGYEQYF
TRBV20-1	.	TRBJ2-1	.	TGCAGTGCTAGTGACGGGCAGGCGTACTTTGGTGAGCAGTTCTTC	CSASDGQAYFGEQFF
TRBV7-9	TRBD2	TRBJ2-7	many	TGTGCCAGCAGCTATCCACCGGGACTAGCGGGCCACGAGCAGTACTTC	CASSYPPGLAGHEQYF
TRBV30	TRBD1	TRBJ1-2	.	TGTGCCGGGAGGGATATTACAGGGGGCTTTGGCTACACCTTC	CAGRDITGGFGYTF
TRBV30	TRBD1	TRBJ1-1	.	TGTGCCTGGAGTTCAACAGGGGGCACTGAAGCTTTCTTT	CAWSSTGGTEAFF
TRBV12-3/TRBV12-4	.	TRBJ2-7	many	TGTGCCAGCAGTTTGAAGGGGGGGGTATCCTACGAGCAGTACTTC	CASSLKGGVSYEQYF
TRBV29-1	TRBD2	TRBJ2-5	few	TGCAGCGTTAGCGGGGGTGGAGAGACCCAGTACTTC	CSVSGGGETQYF
TRBV10-3	.	TRBJ2-1	.	TGTGCCATCAGTGAGTCAGTTGGCAGCTTCTACAATGAGCAGTTCTTC	CAISESVGSFYNEQFF
TRBV3-1	.	TRBJ2-4	many	TGTGCCAGCAGCCAAAGATTCGGGGGACTAGCCAAAAACATTCAGTACTTC	CASSQRFGGLAKNIQYF
TRBV19	TRBD1	TRBJ2-2	.	TGTGCCAGTATGGGCAGGGGGACCGGGGAGCTGTTTTTT	CASMGRGTGELFF
TRBV6-1	TRBD1	TRBJ2-7	many	TGTGCCAGCAGTGAACTGCGTGGACAGGCCTACGAGCAGTACTTC	CASSELRGQAYEQYF
TRBV7-6	.	TRBJ2-7	many	TGTGCCAGCAGCTTAGCGGTACAGGGCTACGAGCAGTACTTC	CASSLAVQGYEQYF
TRBV7-9	.	TRBJ1-2	few	TGTGCCAGCAGCTTTGGGGGAGTTGGGGGCTACACCTTC	CASSFGGVGGYTF
TRBV12-3/TRBV12-4	.	TRBJ2-1	few	TGTGCCCCCTCGACCGCGCGGGAGCAGTTCTTC	CAPSTAREQFF
TRBV5-1	TRBD1	TRBJ2-2	.	TGCGCCAGCAGCTGGGACAGCCTGAACACCGGGGAGCTGTTTTTT	CASSWDSLNTGELFF
TRBV9	TRBD1	TRBJ2-2	few	TGTGCCAGCAGCCTCCGAGGGAGTGGGACAGGGAACACCGGGGAGCTGTTTTTT	CASSLRGSGTGNTGELFF
TRBV2	TRBD1	TRBJ1-2	many	TGTGCCAGCAGATCAAGCCGGGACAGCTATGGCTACACCTTC	CASRSSRDSYGYTF
TRBV5-1	.	TRBJ2-3	many	TGCGCCAGCAGCTTGGTGGGGTACACAGATACGCAGTATTTT	CASSLVGYTDTQYF
TRBV7-3	.	TRBJ2-3	once	TGTGCCAGCAGCTTAATGGGTCGGGTCACAGATACGCAGTATTTT	CASSLMGRVTDTQYF
TRBV20-1	.	TRBJ2-4	few	TGCAGTGCTAGGAACAGCCGCCAGTACTTC	CSARNSRQYF
TRBV19	.	TRBJ2-1	.	TGTGCCAGTAGACCCGGACAGACCTCCTACAATGAGCAGTTCTTC	CASRPGQTSYNEQFF
TRBV7-9	.	TRBJ1-1	.	TGTGCCAGCAGTTACCGACAGGTTATGAACACTGAAGCTTTCTTT	CASSYRQVMNTEAFF